What follows describes a single TCR beta chain. There is no known antigen for this receptor. No quality values exist for individual bases; no much larger clone is one base distant. This specimen belongs to a study of persistence of HIV-infected CD4 T cells (dated by TCRdb to about 2020). About the study as a whole: The study isolated CMV- and HIV-1 Gag-responding CD4+ T cells from ART-treated individuals to examine antigen-driven clonal expansion of HIV-1-infected cells. Participants had been on suppressive ART for a median of around 8 years. Apart from a couple of participants who underwent leukapheresis at a single time point, peripheral blood samples of up to about 180 mL were collected from participants at multiple time points. The clonality of all cells in each sorted population was measured by TCRbeta sequencing, and the clonality of infected cells was measured by proviral sequencing. For the TCR cluster analysis across participants, fewer than 10 participants were included for CMV and more than 5 participants for Gag.

Read against the paper, the sample's treatment or condition label means: suppressive antiretroviral therapy. A pool of overlapping HIV-1 Gag 15-mer peptides was used at 1 ug per peptide per mL for cell stimulation. Nonresponding CD40L-negative CD69-negative CD45RO-high memory CD4+ T cells were sorted as memory populations depleted of antigen-responding cells. Participants were HIV-1-infected adults who started suppressive ART during chronic infection. For at least 4 years, participants had undetectable plasma HIV-1 RNA, below 50 copies/mL. To be included, participants needed a CD4+ T cell count above 400 cells/uL and a positive CMV serology. Before stimulation, PBMCs were isolated using density centrifugation and depleted of CD8+ T cells. CD8-depleted PBMCs were stimulated for over 15 hours with anti-CD28/CD49d costimulation, CD40-blocking antibody and enfuvirtide to prevent new infections. Sorting was done on either a Beckman Coulter MoFlo Legacy or an XDP sorter, and propidium iodide was used to exclude dead cells. For samples with more than one million cells, genomic DNA was extracted with the QIAamp DNA Mini Kit, and for all other samples the Quick-DNA Microprep Kit was used.

General findings and caveats noted by the study authors: TCRbeta richness in CMV- and Gag-responding cells was significantly lower than in anti-CD3/anti-CD28-responding cells; CMV-responding cells had higher oligoclonality than CD3/CD28-stimulated and Gag-responding cells. Enrichment of degenerate expanded CDR3beta sequences was found in antigen-responding cells, suggesting convergent selection of CD4+ responses to CMV and Gag. Few individuals were included in the study, and only a limited range of antigens was tested. Restriction of bulk TCR analyses to the rare CMV-responding cells that actually carried HIV-1 proviruses was not possible. A correlation was observed between TCR oligoclonality and proviral oligoclonality within the same sorted populations.

The immunoSEQ hsTCRB assay version 4, run in survey mode, was used to sequence TCRbeta repertoires from genomic DNA. For TCRbeta sequencing, genomic DNA was diluted to around 10 ng/uL, with up to roughly 1 ug used per sample. The published analysis was carried out like this. TCRbeta data analysis was done in ImmunoSeq Analyzer 3.0, and diversity was calculated on productive nucleotide rearrangements. The improved Chao index was used to estimate lower-bound TCR diversity, and the Gini coefficient was used to estimate clonality using the Immunarch R package. When different nucleotide rearrangements encoded the same CDR3beta amino acid sequence, each rearrangement was treated as a distinct clonotype. Differential abundance analysis identified TCRbeta sequences significantly enriched in antigen-responding cells relative to anti-CD3/anti-CD28-activated cells. Using predicted peptide-MHC specificity as the basis, GLIPH2 grouped TCRs into clusters, both for each participant individually and for the merged data sets that combined participants. Here the immuneACCESS table is served through TCRdb, limited to in-frame sequences with V and J called. Missing clones are a known gap in these copies; in checked studies unresolved V genes cover under half, and the rest lacks a known reason. V and J calls and clone size are as listed in that table; D and trimming were resolved from the DNA. The sample records 35,000 to 45,000 clones, over 65% of which are singletons. The biggest ten clones account for roughly 5.9% of the sample.

V loses 6 bases at its end and J loses 3 bases; junction bases beyond the gene matches: 1. For CDR1 and CDR2, the germline V gene (reference sequence) lists LGHDT and YNNKEL. The CDR3 runs 14 residues from the cysteine to the phenylalanine. Just CDR3 DNA is preserved here, 42 bases in frame from base 1. The input for sequencing was cultured CD4+ T cells from PBMCs, taken from a patient who received antiretroviral therapy. This specimen's cell subset or site label, per the study, means: CD40L-CD69- CD45RO-high memory CD4 T cells not responding to Gag peptides. The rearranged chain carries TRBV3-1 (or the pseudogene TRBV3-2) and TRBJ2-5, with 13 middle bases fitting TRBD2. This receptor was taken from an adult with HIV. The donor label of this sample is uncertain. The nucleotide sequence is given as TGTGCCAGCAGGACTAGCGGGGGGAAAGAGACCCAGTACTTC. Its product reads: CASRTSGGKETQYF.